The 4 T cell receptor beta chains listed next were all sequenced from one sample in a study of T cells after yellow fever vaccination. TCRdb processed the 5' RACE reads anew with MiXCR; each CDR3 protein has one entry. The data contain some 48,000 distinct CDR3 sequences, around 6.4% of them singletons. The source material was PBMCs, either bulk or a sorted T-cell subset (CD4+, CD8+, memory, or dextramer-sorted; not recorded which), sampled 45 days after the yellow fever booster vaccination. The origin of the receptors is a man in his thirties or forties who received the YFV17D yellow fever vaccine.

V and J are TRBV5-5 and TRBJ2-5, with 7 bases fitting TRBD1. CDR1 SGHKS and CDR2 YYEKEE come from the germline V gene (reference sequence). The CDR3 spans 14 residues. The V gene end was trimmed by 4 bases and the J gene end by 5 bases; junction bases not matched to a gene: 8. The CDR3 DNA is TGTGCCAGCAGCGAACCAGGGGGACCGGAGACCCAGTACTTC. It is translated as CASSEPGGPETQYF.

A few counts support this clonotype. The chain combines TRBV11-2 with TRBJ1-2; D unresolved. V was pared by 2 bases and J by 5 bases, with 9 bases between. CDR1 and CDR2 (germline): SGHAT, FQNNGV. The CDR3 runs to 13 residues. CDR3 protein: CASSLPQSYGYTF. DNA for the CDR3: TGTGCCAGCAGCTTACCCCAGAGTTATGGCTACACCTTC.

The chain combines TRBV4-3 with TRBJ2-3; no firm D call. The V gene's germline CDR1 is LGHNA and CDR2 YSLEER. The V end was cut by 4 bases, the J end by 7 bases, with 15 bases between. The CDR3 loop spans 14 amino acids. The CDR3 protein is CASSPTYPLHTQYF. The DNA for the CDR3 is TGCGCCAGCAGCCCAACGTACCCACTCCATACGCAGTATTTT.

This clonotype was seen a few times. The chain recombines TRBV5-8 with TRBJ2-1; 9 bases line up with TRBD2. The germline V gene encodes CDR1 SGHTS and CDR2 YDEGEE. CDR3 length equals 16 residues. V trimming: 0 bases; J trimming: 8 bases; junction bases outside the gene matches: 9. The DNA for the CDR3 is TGTGCCAGCAGCTTGGATTCGGGCGGGAGGGCGGATGAGCAGTTCTTC. This codes for CASSLDSGGRADEQFF.